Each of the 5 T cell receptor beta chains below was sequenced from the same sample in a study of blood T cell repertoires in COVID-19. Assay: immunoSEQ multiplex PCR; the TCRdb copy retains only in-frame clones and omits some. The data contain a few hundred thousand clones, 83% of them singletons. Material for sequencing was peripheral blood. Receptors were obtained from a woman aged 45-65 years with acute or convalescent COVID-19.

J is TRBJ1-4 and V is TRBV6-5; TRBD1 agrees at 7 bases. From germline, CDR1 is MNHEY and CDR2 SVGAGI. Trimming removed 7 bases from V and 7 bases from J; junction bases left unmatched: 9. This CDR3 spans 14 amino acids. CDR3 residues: CASMRQGYSEKLFF. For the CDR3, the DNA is TGTGCCAGCATGCGACAGGGCTATAGTGAAAAACTGTTTTTT.

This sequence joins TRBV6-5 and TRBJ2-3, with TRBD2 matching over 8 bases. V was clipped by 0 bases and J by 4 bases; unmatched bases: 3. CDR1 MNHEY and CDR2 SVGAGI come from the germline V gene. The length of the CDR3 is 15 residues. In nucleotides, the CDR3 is TGTGCCAGCAGTTACTCGGCGGGGGGTGCAGATACGCAGTATTTT. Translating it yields CASSYSAGGADTQYF.

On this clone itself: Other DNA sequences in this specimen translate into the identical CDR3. This CDR3 is CATSDFRQGSTGELFF. The CDR3 DNA follows: TGTGCCACCAGTGATTTTCGGCAGGGAAGCACCGGGGAGCTGTTTTTT. The J gene is TRBJ2-2, the V gene TRBV24-1; weak D call: TRBD1 (5 bases). CDR1 and CDR2 (germline): KGHDR, SFDVKD. The CDR3 totals 16 residues. Deletions cut 1 base from V and 4 bases from J, with 12 bases between.

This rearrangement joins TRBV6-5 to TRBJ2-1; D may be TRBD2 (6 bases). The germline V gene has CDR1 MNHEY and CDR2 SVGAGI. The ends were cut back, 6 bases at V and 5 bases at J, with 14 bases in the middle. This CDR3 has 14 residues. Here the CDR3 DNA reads TGTGCCAGCAGCCCCGGGACTTTAAACAATGAGCAGTTCTTC. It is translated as CASSPGTLNNEQFF.

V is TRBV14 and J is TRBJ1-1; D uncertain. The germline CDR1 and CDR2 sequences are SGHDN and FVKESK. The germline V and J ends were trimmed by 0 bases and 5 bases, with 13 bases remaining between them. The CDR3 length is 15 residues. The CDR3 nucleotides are TGTGCCAGCAGCCAAGATCGGGGAGTATCTACTGAAGCTTTCTTT. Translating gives CASSQDRGVSTEAFF.